The clone carrying this T cell receptor beta chain appeared a few times. Its antigen is currently unknown. Sequencing was at survey level. Profiling relied on immunoSEQ multiplex PCR, and the TCRdb table lists in-frame clones only, not all of them. This sample has approximately 30,000 clones, with roughly 82% found just once. The sample comes from a study of pediatric ulcerative colitis. Points from the study as a whole: No controls had the two rectal clonotypes shared by ulcerative colitis patients. Ulcerative colitis patients shared more blood-rectal clones than controls. In rectum, acute severe colitis had expanded clones and less diversity.

Germline V lookup: CDR1 SGDLS, CDR2 YYNGEE. This CDR3 region has 15 residues. V lost 0 bases to trimming and J lost 8 bases; unmatched junction nucleotides: 10. This TCR was recovered from a boy under 18 with severe ulcerative colitis. The sample was blood. The genes are TRBV9 and TRBJ1-2; 7 bases map to TRBD1. Here the CDR3 reads CASSVDWTGVDGYTF. Here the CDR3 DNA reads TGTGCCAGCAGCGTAGATTGGACAGGCGTCGACGGCTACACCTTC.